These 15 T cell receptor beta chains were all obtained from the same sample, sequenced in a study of T cell changes during pregnancy in multiple sclerosis (dated by TCRdb to about 2019). Receptor amplification or capture employed the immunoSEQ multiplex PCR assay. TCRdb retrieved this table from immuneACCESS and kept in-frame rearrangements only. Not all clones are present; in checked studies, unresolved V genes account for under half, and no reason is known for the remainder. This sample has more than 95,000 clones in its table, and roughly 92% of those were observed once. The top ten constitute almost 1% of the sample. The material was peripheral blood, obtained after pregnancy. All receptors come from a female donor with multiple sclerosis, enrolled in a pregnancy study.

The chain is built from TRBV7-6 and TRBJ1-5, with 9 bases lining up with TRBD1. The V gene end was trimmed by 1 base and the J gene end by 7 bases; junction bases not matched to a gene: 14. Germline V gene data show CDR1 as SGHVS and CDR2 as FNYEAQ. CDR3 length equals 18 residues. The CDR3 bases are TGTGCCAGCAGCTTAGAAAGGGAACAGGGGGCTTTGAGGCAGCCCCAGCATTTT. Encoded protein: CASSLEREQGALRQPQHF. The complete variable domain, with remaining parts taken from reference TRBV7-6 and TRBJ1-5, reads GAGVSQSPRYKVTKRGQDVALRCDPISGHVSLYWYRQALGQGPEFLTYFNYEAQQDKSGLPNDRFSAERPEGSISTLTIQRTEQRDSAMYRCASSLEREQGALRQPQHFGDGTRLSIL.

This clone was recorded a few times. The rearrangement links TRBV7-9 to TRBJ2-7; no firm D call. V was clipped by 4 bases and J by 1 base, with 8 bases between them. The CDR3 runs 13 residues. Germline V gene lookup returns CDR1 SEHNR and CDR2 FQNEAQ (reference sequence). CDR3 sequence reads: CASSSPESYEQYF. CDR3 coding DNA: TGTGCCAGCAGCTCCCCTGAGTCCTACGAGCAGTACTTC.

The CDR3: CASSSRALDRDEQYF. CDR3 in DNA: TGTGCCAGCAGCTCACGGGCCCTTGACAGGGACGAGCAGTACTTC. This chain joins TRBV7-9 and TRBJ2-7; 7 nucleotides align to TRBD1. In germline, CDR1 is SEHNR, CDR2 FQNEAQ (reference sequence). Trimming at V came to 4 bases and at J to 5 bases, leaving 11 bases not matched to a gene. The CDR3 extends over 15 amino acids.

The chain has TRBV30 and TRBJ2-1, with D maybe TRBD2 (5 bases). Germline-derived CDR1 and CDR2 are GTSNPN and SVGIG (reference sequence). Trimming pared 2 bases from V and 10 bases from J, leaving 15 bases between. The CDR3 contains 13 residues. The CDR3 DNA sequence: TGTGCCTGGAGTCCCGGAGGAGGTCGAGAGCAGTTCTTC. Translated: CAWSPGGGREQFF.

This sequence joins TRBV6-1 and TRBJ1-3, with D unclear. The CDR3 runs to 14 residues. The germline V and J ends were trimmed by 1 base and 10 bases, with 14 bases remaining between them. Per germline, CDR1 MNHNS and CDR2 SASEGT. The chain's CDR3 is CASSEVTVISTIYF. The CDR3 coding sequence is TGTGCCAGCAGTGAAGTCACAGTCATTTCAACCATATATTTT.

Remarks on this clone: Compared with germline, one end of the junction differs, possibly owing to a read error. This chain connects TRBV7-6 to TRBJ1-2; TRBD1 might be the D (5 bases). The CDR3 is 17 amino acids. Germline loops: CDR1 SGHVS, CDR2 FNYEAQ. The chain's CDR3 is CASSLSPLRSPAGHADF. CDR3 nucleotide sequence: TGTGCCAGCAGCTTATCCCCCCTTAGGTCCCCCGCCGGACATGCGGACTTC.

This chain links TRBV2 with TRBJ2-1, with 8 bases fitting TRBD2. The CDR3 runs 15 residues. Germline-derived CDR1 and CDR2 are SNHLY and FYNNEI. Germline trimming cut 6 bases from V and 5 bases from J; bases unmatched to any gene: 9. The CDR3 reads CASRLSGNGHNEQFF. In nucleotides, the CDR3 is TGTGCCAGCAGGCTTAGCGGGAATGGCCACAATGAGCAGTTCTTC.

The genes are TRBV4-1 and TRBJ2-7; TRBD1 matches at 9 bases. The germline V gene encodes CDR1 MGHRA and CDR2 YSYEKL. V was pared by 4 bases and J by 6 bases, with 7 bases of the junction left unmatched. CDR3 length: 14 residues. The CDR3 spells CASSLDRGSGEQYF. Written as DNA, the CDR3 is TGCGCCAGCAGCCTGGACAGGGGTTCAGGCGAGCAGTACTTC.

The J gene is TRBJ2-1, the V gene TRBV9; 12 nucleotides agree with TRBD2. With 4 bases clipped from V and 7 bases from J, the junction kept 6 bases outside the gene matches. The length of the CDR3 is 15 residues. Per the germline V gene, CDR1 is SGDLS and CDR2 is YYNGEE. The CDR3 sequence: CASSPWTSGKNEQFF. The CDR3 coding sequence is TGTGCCAGCAGCCCTTGGACTAGCGGGAAGAATGAGCAGTTCTTC.

The rearrangement links TRBV19 to TRBJ1-1; D call uncertain. Looked up from germline, CDR1 is LNHDA and CDR2 is SQIVND (reference sequence). The CDR3 spans 13 residues. Trimming shortened V by 3 bases and J by 3 bases, and 8 bases separated the two germline ends. The CDR3 bases are TGTGCCAGTAGTATCTCTCCGGACACTGAAGCTTTCTTT. Its translation is CASSISPDTEAFF.

This rearrangement joins TRBV19 to TRBJ2-1; 9 bases match TRBD2. The CDR3 consists of 13 residues. The V gene end was trimmed by 8 bases and the J gene end by 8 bases; junction bases not matched to a gene: 7. Per the germline V gene, CDR1 is LNHDA and CDR2 is SQIVND (reference sequence). The CDR3 bases are TGTGCCAGTCCGAGGCGGGAGGGTGATGAGCAGTTCTTC. Its translation: CASPRREGDEQFF.

J is TRBJ2-7 and V is TRBV4-2; tentative D call: TRBD2 (7 bases). CDR3 length: 16 amino acids. Trimming took 1 base from V and 1 from J, leaving 14 bases between them. The germline V gene has CDR1 LGHNA and CDR2 YNFKEQ. Here the CDR3 DNA reads TGTGCCAGCAGCCAAGGGGGGCGGGAGCGGTCCTACGAGCAGTACTTC. Its translation: CASSQGGRERSYEQYF.

V usage is TRBV13 and J usage is TRBJ1-2; perhaps TRBD1 as D (6 bases). The CDR3 has 15 residues. CDR1 is PRHDT, CDR2 FYEKMQ, per germline (reference sequence). Trimming took 3 bases from V and 7 from J, leaving 18 bases between them. The CDR3 region is CASSFSGSGALGYTF. CDR3 sequence (DNA): TGTGCCAGCAGCTTCTCGGGGTCAGGGGCCCTTGGCTACACCTTC.

The V and J genes are TRBV5-1 and TRBJ2-1; TRBD2 matches 10 bases. The junction had 9 bases not matched to a gene; V was cut back by 3 bases and J by 0 bases. CDR1 is SGHRS and CDR2 is YFSETQ in the germline V gene. The CDR3 is 18 residues long. The CDR3 here is CASSSLAGAASSYNEQFF. CDR3 DNA: TGCGCCAGCAGCTCCCTAGCGGGAGCCGCGAGCTCCTACAATGAGCAGTTCTTC.

V and J are TRBV19 and TRBJ2-2; D not certain. V lost 6 bases, J lost 3 bases, and 11 bases lay in between. This CDR3 is 14 amino acids long. In germline, CDR1 is LNHDA, CDR2 SQIVND (reference sequence). The CDR3 nucleotides are TGTGCCAGTAGCTTGATCCCGGACACCGGGGAGCTGTTTTTT. It translates to CASSLIPDTGELFF.